The sequence of this T cell receptor (beta chain) was determined in a study of spatial heterogeneity in lung cancer. The time point is: sample taken at primary tumor resection. V lost 3 bases and J 1 base, leaving 12 bases between the germline ends. The germline gives CDR1 KGHSH, CDR2 LQKENI. The CDR3 runs 15 residues. TCRdb re-called the 5' RACE reads with MiXCR, one entry per CDR3 protein. The data hold 75,000 or so distinct CDR3 sequences, with roughly 8% observed a single time. The sample holds many counts of this clonotype. The genes are TRBV18 and TRBJ2-5; no clear D gene. This sample comprised PBMCs, obtained at surgery. The origin of this receptor is a male donor with early-stage non-small cell lung cancer. CDR3 in DNA: TGTGCCAGCTCACCCCCAGGAGAGAGCCAAGAGACCCAGTACTTC. As protein: CASSPPGESQETQYF. Drawing the rest from reference TRBV18 and TRBJ2-5, the complete variable domain is NAGVMQNPRHLVRRRGQEARLRCSPMKGHSHVYWYRQLPEEGLKFMVYLQKENIIDESGMPKERFSAEFPKEGPSILRIQQVVRGDSAAYFCASSPPGESQETQYFGPGTRLLVL.